The clone carrying this TCR beta chain came up many times. RNA transcripts were the template, and TCR beta CDR3 regions were amplified from them. The library came from an HTBI-primed first-round RT-PCR and a second-round multiplex PCR. MiXCR, run by TCRdb on the multiplex PCR reads, gives a single entry per CDR3 protein. This repertoire shows roughly 400,000 distinct CDR3 sequences, 15% to 17% found once; its top ten account for 7%. This entry belongs to a study of Graves' ophthalmopathy and Graves' hyperthyroidism. The CDR3 has 13 residues. Trimming took off 7 bases at V and 3 bases at J, with 12 bases between the two ends.

The sequence was collected from a woman in her late teens or twenties with stable Graves' hyperthyroidism. The sequenced material came from peripheral blood. The chain recombines TRBV12-3 or TRBV12-4 with TRBJ1-2; D not resolved. CDR3 protein: CASKDRSHYGYTF. CDR3 nucleotide sequence: TGTGCCAGCAAGGACCGAAGCCACTATGGCTACACCTTC.